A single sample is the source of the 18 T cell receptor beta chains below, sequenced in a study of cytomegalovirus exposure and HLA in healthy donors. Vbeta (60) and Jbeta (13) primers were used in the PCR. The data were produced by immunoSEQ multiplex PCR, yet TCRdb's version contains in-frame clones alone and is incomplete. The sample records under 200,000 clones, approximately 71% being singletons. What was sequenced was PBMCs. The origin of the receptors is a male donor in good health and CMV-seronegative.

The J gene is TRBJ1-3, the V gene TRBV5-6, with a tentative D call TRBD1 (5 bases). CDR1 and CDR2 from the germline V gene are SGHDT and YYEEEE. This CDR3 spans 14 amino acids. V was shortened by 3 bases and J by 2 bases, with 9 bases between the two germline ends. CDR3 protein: CASSWGAAGNTIYF. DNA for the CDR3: TGTGCCAGCAGCTGGGGCGCGGCTGGAAACACCATATATTTT.

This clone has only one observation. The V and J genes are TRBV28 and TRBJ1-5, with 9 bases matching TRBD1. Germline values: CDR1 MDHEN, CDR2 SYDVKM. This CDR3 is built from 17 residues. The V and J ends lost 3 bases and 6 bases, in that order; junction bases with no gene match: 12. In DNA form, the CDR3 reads TGTGCCAGCAGTTTGGGATCAACAGGGGGCTCGGTTCAGCCCCAGCATTTT. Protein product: CASSLGSTGGSVQPQHF.

The CDR3 DNA reads as TGTGCCAGCAGCTTAGAGCAGGGTAACTATGGCTACACCTTC. It codes for CASSLEQGNYGYTF. The chain has TRBV7-9 and TRBJ1-2, with a weak D call TRBD1 (5 bases). Per germline, CDR1 SEHNR and CDR2 FQNEAQ (reference sequence). Trimming pared 1 base from V and 1 base from J, leaving 7 bases between. The length of the CDR3 is 14 residues.

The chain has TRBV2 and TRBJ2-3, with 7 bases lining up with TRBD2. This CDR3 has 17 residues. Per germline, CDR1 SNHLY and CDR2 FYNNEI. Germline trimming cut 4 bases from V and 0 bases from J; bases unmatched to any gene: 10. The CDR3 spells CASSGYFGGFSTDTQYF. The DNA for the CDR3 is TGTGCCAGCAGTGGGTACTTCGGGGGGTTTAGCACAGATACGCAGTATTTT.

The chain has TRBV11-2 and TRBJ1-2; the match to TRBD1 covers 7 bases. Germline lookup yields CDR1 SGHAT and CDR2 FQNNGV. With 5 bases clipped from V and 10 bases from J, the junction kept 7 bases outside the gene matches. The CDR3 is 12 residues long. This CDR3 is CASSNPTGDYTF. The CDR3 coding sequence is TGTGCCAGCAGCAACCCCACAGGGGACTACACCTTC.

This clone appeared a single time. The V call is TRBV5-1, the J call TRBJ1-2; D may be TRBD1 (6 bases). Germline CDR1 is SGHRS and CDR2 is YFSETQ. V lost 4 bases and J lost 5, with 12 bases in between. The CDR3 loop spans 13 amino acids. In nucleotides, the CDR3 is TGCGCCAGCAGCGACGAACAGGGTTATGGCTACACCTTC. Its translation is CASSDEQGYGYTF. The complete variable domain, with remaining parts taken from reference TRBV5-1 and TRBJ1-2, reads KAGVTQTPRYLIKTRGQQVTLSCSPISGHRSVSWYQQTPGQGLQFLFEYFSETQRNKGNFPGRFSGRQFSNSRSEMNVSTLELGDSALYLCASSDEQGYGYTFGSGTRLTVV.

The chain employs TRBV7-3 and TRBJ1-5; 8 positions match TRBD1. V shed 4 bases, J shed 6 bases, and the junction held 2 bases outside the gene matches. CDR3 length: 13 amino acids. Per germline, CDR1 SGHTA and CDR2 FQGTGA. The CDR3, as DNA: TGTGCCAGCAGCTCACAGGGGGGTCAGCCCCAGCATTTT. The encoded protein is CASSSQGGQPQHF. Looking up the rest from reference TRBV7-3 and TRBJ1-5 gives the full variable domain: GAGVSQTPSNKVTEKGKYVELRCDPISGHTALYWYRQSLGQGPEFLIYFQGTGAADDSGLPNDRFFAVRPEGSVSTLKIQRTERGDSAVYLCASSSQGGQPQHFGDGTRLSIL.

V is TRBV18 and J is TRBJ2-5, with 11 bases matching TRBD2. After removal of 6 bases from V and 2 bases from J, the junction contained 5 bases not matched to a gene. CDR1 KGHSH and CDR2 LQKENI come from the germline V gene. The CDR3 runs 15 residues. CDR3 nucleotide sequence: TGTGCCAGCTCTCGTTTAGCGGGAGGGCAAGAGACCCAGTACTTC. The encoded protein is CASSRLAGGQETQYF.

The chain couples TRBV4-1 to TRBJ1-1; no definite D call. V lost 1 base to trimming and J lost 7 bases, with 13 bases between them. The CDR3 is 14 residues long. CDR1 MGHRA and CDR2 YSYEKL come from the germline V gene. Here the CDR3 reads CASSQVLQALEAFF. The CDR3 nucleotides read TGCGCCAGCAGCCAAGTTCTGCAGGCCCTTGAAGCTTTCTTT.

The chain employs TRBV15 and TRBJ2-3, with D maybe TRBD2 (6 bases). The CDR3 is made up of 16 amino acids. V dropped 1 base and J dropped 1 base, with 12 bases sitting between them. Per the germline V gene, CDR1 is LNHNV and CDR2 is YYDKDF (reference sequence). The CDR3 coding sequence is TGTGCCACCAGCAGAGGGCAGGGCGGGGGCACAGATACGCAGTATTTT. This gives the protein CATSRGQGGGTDTQYF. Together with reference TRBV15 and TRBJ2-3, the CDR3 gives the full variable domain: DAMVIQNPRYQVTQFGKPVTLSCSQTLNHNVMYWYQQKSSQAPKLLFHYYDKDFNNEADTPDNFQSRRPNTSFCFLDIRSPGLGDTAMYLCATSRGQGGGTDTQYFGPGTRLTVL.

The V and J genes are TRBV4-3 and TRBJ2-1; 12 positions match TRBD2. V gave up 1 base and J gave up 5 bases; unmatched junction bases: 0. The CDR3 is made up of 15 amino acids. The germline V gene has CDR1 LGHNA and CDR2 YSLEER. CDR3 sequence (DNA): TGCGCCAGCAGCCAAGGGACTAGCGGGAACAATGAGCAGTTCTTC. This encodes CASSQGTSGNNEQFF.

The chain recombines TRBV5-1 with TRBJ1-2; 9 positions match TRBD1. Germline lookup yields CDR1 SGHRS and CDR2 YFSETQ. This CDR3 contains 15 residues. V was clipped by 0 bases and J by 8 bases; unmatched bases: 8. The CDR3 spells CASSLDSGQGSGYTF. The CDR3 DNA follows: TGCGCCAGCAGCTTGGATTCGGGACAGGGTTCCGGCTACACCTTC.

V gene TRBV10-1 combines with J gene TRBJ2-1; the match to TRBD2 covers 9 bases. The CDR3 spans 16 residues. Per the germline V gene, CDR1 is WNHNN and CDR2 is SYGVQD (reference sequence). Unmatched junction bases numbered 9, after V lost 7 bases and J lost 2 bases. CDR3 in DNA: TGCGCCAGCAAACCTCTAGCGGGAAGCCCCTACAATGAGCAGTTCTTC. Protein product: CASKPLAGSPYNEQFF.

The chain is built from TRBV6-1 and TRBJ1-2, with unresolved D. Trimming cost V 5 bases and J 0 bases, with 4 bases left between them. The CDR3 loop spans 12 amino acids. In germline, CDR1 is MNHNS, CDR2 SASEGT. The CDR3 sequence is CASSRANYGYTF. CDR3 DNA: TGTGCCAGCAGTAGAGCTAACTATGGCTACACCTTC.

DNA for the CDR3: TGTGCCACCGGTGACTATGGGACCGGGGAGCTGTTTTTT. It translates to CATGDYGTGELFF. V gene TRBV15 combines with J gene TRBJ2-2; D possibly corresponds to TRBD2 (5 bases). Germline V CDR1 and CDR2: LNHNV, YYDKDF (reference sequence). Trimming took off 8 bases at V and 5 bases at J, with 12 bases between the two ends. The CDR3 extends over 13 amino acids.

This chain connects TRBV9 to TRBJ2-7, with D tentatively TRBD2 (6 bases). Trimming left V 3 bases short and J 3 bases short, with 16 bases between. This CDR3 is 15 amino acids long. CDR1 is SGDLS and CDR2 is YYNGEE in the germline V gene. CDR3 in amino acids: CASSAGRGNNYEQYF. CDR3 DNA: TGTGCCAGCAGCGCTGGGCGGGGAAACAACTACGAGCAGTACTTC.

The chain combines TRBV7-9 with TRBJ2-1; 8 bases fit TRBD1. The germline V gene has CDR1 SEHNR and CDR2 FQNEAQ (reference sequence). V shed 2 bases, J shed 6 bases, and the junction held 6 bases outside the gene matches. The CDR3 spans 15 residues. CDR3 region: CASSLWQGARNEQFF. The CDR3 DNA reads TGTGCCAGCAGCTTATGGCAGGGGGCGCGCAATGAGCAGTTCTTC.

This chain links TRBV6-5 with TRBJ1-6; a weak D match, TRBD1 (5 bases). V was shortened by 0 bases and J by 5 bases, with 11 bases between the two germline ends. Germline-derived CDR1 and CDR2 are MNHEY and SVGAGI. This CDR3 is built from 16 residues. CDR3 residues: CASSYSGGRNNSPLHF. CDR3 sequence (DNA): TGTGCCAGCAGTTACTCCGGGGGACGGAATAATTCACCCCTCCACTTT.